This entry lists 10 T cell receptor beta chains sequenced from one sample in a study of blood T cell repertoires in COVID-19. Assay: immunoSEQ multiplex PCR; the TCRdb copy retains only in-frame clones and omits some. The table lists about 250,000 clones, about nine tenths of them singletons, with approximately 3% in the top ten. Sequencing was carried out using PBMCs or T cells enriched from blood (not recorded which). The receptor set was obtained from a woman in her forties or fifties who had recovered from COVID-19.

The V and J genes are TRBV5-6 and TRBJ1-2; D remains ambiguous. Germline CDR1 and CDR2: SGHDT and YYEEEE. The CDR3 spans 13 residues. Trimming took off 1 base at V and 1 base at J, with 5 bases between the two ends. In nucleotides, the CDR3 is TGTGCCAGCAGCTTGTTGAGTAACTATGGCTACACCTTC. Amino acid sequence: CASSLLSNYGYTF.

The chain employs TRBV10-3 and TRBJ2-3; 7 bases agree with TRBD2. Trimming cost V 1 base and J 1 base; bases outside gene matches: 2. The germline CDR1 and CDR2 sequences are ENHRY and SYGVKD. The CDR3 has 15 residues. CDR3 sequence reads: CAISEWSGGTDTQYF. CDR3 nucleotide sequence: TGTGCCATCAGTGAGTGGAGCGGGGGCACAGATACGCAGTATTTT.

The chain combines TRBV20-1 with TRBJ1-5; D unresolved. CDR1 and CDR2 from the germline V gene are DFQATT and SNEGSKA (reference sequence). The CDR3 is 11 residues long. Deletions cut 6 bases from V and 7 bases from J, with 10 bases between. In nucleotides, the CDR3 is TGCAGTGCCAGCCGGGAGCAGCCCCAGCATTTT. Amino acid sequence: CSASREQPQHF.

This chain joins TRBV12-5 and TRBJ1-2; TRBD1 agrees at 8 bases. V lost 1 base and J lost 2; bases outside the gene matches: 6. Germline loops: CDR1 LGHNT, CDR2 FRNRAP. CDR3 size: 16 residues. This chain's CDR3 is CASGLATGGLNYGYTF. The CDR3 nucleotides read TGTGCTAGTGGTTTGGCCACAGGGGGACTAAACTATGGCTACACCTTC.

The V call is TRBV19, the J call TRBJ2-2; 11 bases agree with TRBD2. There are 15 residues in the CDR3. V was clipped by 4 bases and J by 10 bases; unmatched bases: 8. The V gene's germline CDR1 is LNHDA and CDR2 SQIVND (reference sequence). The CDR3 loop reads CASSNSGRAVPELFF. The CDR3 nucleotides are TGTGCCAGTAGTAATAGCGGGAGGGCCGTTCCGGAGCTGTTTTTT.

In its sample, this clone was seen once. This rearrangement joins TRBV28 to TRBJ2-3; TRBD2 matches 10 bases. Germline V gene sequence: CDR1 MDHEN, CDR2 SYDVKM. There are 17 residues in the CDR3. With 4 bases clipped from V and 3 bases from J, the junction kept 10 bases outside the gene matches. CDR3 region: CASSSSGSGPSTDTQYF. CDR3 coding DNA: TGTGCCAGCAGTTCTAGCGGGAGCGGGCCCTCTACAGATACGCAGTATTTT.

V and J are TRBV6-2 or TRBV6-3 and TRBJ2-1; the match to TRBD2 covers 15 bases. The CDR3 loop spans 18 amino acids. After removal of 5 bases from V and 9 bases from J, the junction contained 14 bases not matched to a gene. Germline V gene data show CDR1 as MNHEY and CDR2 as SVGEGT. The CDR3 sequence: CASSPRTSGRALYVEQFF. CDR3 sequence (DNA): TGTGCCAGCAGTCCACGGACTAGCGGGAGGGCCCTCTATGTTGAGCAGTTCTTC.

The V call is TRBV4-1, the J call TRBJ1-1; D is possibly TRBD1 (5 bases). V lost 5 bases and J lost 6, with 16 bases in between. The length of the CDR3 is 14 residues. Germline V gives CDR1 MGHRA, CDR2 YSYEKL. The CDR3 nucleotides are TGCGCCAGCAGCGACCCCAAGGGGTACTCTGAAGCTTTCTTT. Its translation is CASSDPKGYSEAFF.

V gene TRBV7-2 combines with J gene TRBJ1-1; D gene ambiguous. The CDR3 covers 13 residues. The germline gives CDR1 SGHTA, CDR2 FQGNSA. V shed 6 bases and J shed 7 bases, with 15 bases lying between them. CDR3 nucleotides: TGTGCCAGCAGATCCGACGGGAGAAGTGAAGCTTTCTTT. Translation: CASRSDGRSEAFF.

V is TRBV2 and J is TRBJ2-1; 12 nucleotides agree with TRBD2. Germline-derived CDR1 and CDR2 are SNHLY and FYNNEI. The CDR3 extends over 16 amino acids. The V segment lost 3 bases and the J segment 6 bases; nucleotides outside the gene matches: 6. In DNA, the CDR3 is TGTGCCAGCAGTGATTTTGCTAGCGGGAGGGTCAATGAGCAGTTCTTC. This encodes CASSDFASGRVNEQFF.